These 17 T cell receptor beta chains share one sample of origin, sequenced in a study of T cell changes during pregnancy in multiple sclerosis. Method: immunoSEQ multiplex PCR; TCRdb's copy keeps in-frame clones and lacks some. The table lists about 130,000 clones, approximately 96% of them singletons. The specimen was peripheral blood, collected after pregnancy. The origin of the receptors is a female donor with multiple sclerosis, enrolled in a pregnancy study.

The chain couples TRBV9 to TRBJ1-4; D is perhaps TRBD1 (5 bases). V dropped 4 bases and J dropped 4 bases, with 11 bases sitting between them. Germline CDR1 reads SGDLS; CDR2 reads YYNGEE. The CDR3 spans 14 residues. This chain's CDR3 is CASSRDSSNEKLFF. CDR3 sequence (DNA): TGTGCCAGCAGCCGAGACAGTAGTAATGAAAAACTGTTTTTT.

DNA for the CDR3: TGTGCCAGTAGTATCATGGGAGGGGGAATCTACGAGCAGTACTTC. Protein sequence: CASSIMGGGIYEQYF. V and J are TRBV19 and TRBJ2-7, with D tentatively TRBD2 (7 bases). Trimming stripped 3 bases from V and 3 bases from J, with 15 bases between. CDR3 length: 15 residues. The germline V gene encodes CDR1 LNHDA and CDR2 SQIVND (reference sequence).

The chain employs TRBV7-9 and TRBJ2-7; 13 bases match TRBD2. In germline, CDR1 is SEHNR, CDR2 FQNEAQ (reference sequence). The CDR3 is 18 amino acids. With 5 bases clipped from V and 3 bases from J, the junction kept 13 bases outside the gene matches. CDR3 sequence: CASSPGGLAGMVSYEQYF. In nucleotides, the CDR3 is TGTGCCAGCAGCCCGGGGGGACTAGCGGGGATGGTCAGCTACGAGCAGTACTTC. Supplemented by reference TRBV7-9 and TRBJ2-7, the full variable domain reads DTGVSQNPRHKITKRGQNVTFRCDPISEHNRLYWYRQTLGQGPEFLTYFQNEAQLEKSRLLSDRFSAERPKGSFSTLEIQRTEQGDSAMYLCASSPGGLAGMVSYEQYFGPGTRLTVT.

The table lists this clone with a count of one. The V call is TRBV6-1, the J call TRBJ2-1; TRBD1 is a possible D gene (5 bases). The germline CDR1 and CDR2 sequences are MNHNS and SASEGT. Trimming removed 6 bases from V and 5 bases from J, with 17 bases in between. CDR3 length: 15 residues. Written as DNA, the CDR3 is TGTGCCAGCAGGCCCAGGGTCACACGGCACAATGAGCAGTTCTTC. It encodes CASRPRVTRHNEQFF.

The chain joins TRBV4-3 to TRBJ2-7; 8 bases are a match to TRBD2. Germline V gene sequence: CDR1 LGHNA, CDR2 YSLEER. CDR3 length equals 15 residues. Unmatched junction bases numbered 7, after V lost 4 bases and J lost 2 bases. As DNA, the CDR3 is TGCGCCAGCAGCCCCCACCCGGGACTAGCCTACGAGCAGTACTTC. Residues: CASSPHPGLAYEQYF.

This sequence joins TRBV30 and TRBJ2-1; 13 bases fit TRBD2. V dropped 5 bases and J dropped 9; count of bases not matched to a gene: 10. There are 15 residues in the CDR3. The V gene's germline CDR1 is GTSNPN and CDR2 SVGIG (reference sequence). This chain's CDR3 is CAWAAGLAGEVEQFF. The DNA for the CDR3 is TGTGCCTGGGCCGCCGGACTAGCGGGAGAAGTTGAGCAGTTCTTC.

J is TRBJ2-2 and V is TRBV9; a possible D gene is TRBD1 (5 bases). Looked up from germline, CDR1 is SGDLS and CDR2 is YYNGEE. Trimming removed 0 bases at V and 2 bases at J, with 11 bases between. CDR3 length: 16 residues. CDR3: CASSVGWTINTGELFF. For the CDR3, the DNA is TGTGCCAGCAGCGTAGGATGGACAATAAACACCGGGGAGCTGTTTTTT.

This clone is deemed medium-sized. The rearrangement uses TRBV29-1 and TRBJ1-1; D not resolved. CDR3 size: 11 residues. Germline CDR1 and CDR2: SQVTM and ANQGSEA. Trimming removed 3 bases from V and 7 bases from J, with 9 bases in between. CDR3 loop: CSVDSQDEAFF. CDR3 in DNA: TGCAGCGTTGATTCGCAGGATGAAGCTTTCTTT.

The V call is TRBV19, the J call TRBJ1-5; no clear D gene. Trimming removed 3 bases from V and 7 bases from J, with 16 bases in between. From germline, CDR1 is LNHDA and CDR2 SQIVND (reference sequence). The CDR3 length is 15 residues. CDR3 sequence: CASSIQPRTPQPQHF. Written as DNA, the CDR3 is TGTGCCAGTAGTATCCAACCACGTACACCGCAGCCCCAGCATTTT.

The rearrangement uses TRBV7-8 and TRBJ1-2, with 7 bases that match TRBD1. CDR1 SGHVS and CDR2 FQNEAQ come from the germline V gene. The CDR3 sequence is 12 residues long. The CDR3 sequence is CATQGGAYGYTF. Here the CDR3 DNA reads TGTGCTACGCAAGGGGGCGCGTATGGCTACACCTTC.

The chain joins TRBV30 to TRBJ1-2; D possibly corresponds to TRBD1 (5 bases). With 0 bases removed from V and 4 bases from J, the gap between germline ends came to 9 bases. From germline, CDR1 is GTSNPN and CDR2 SVGIG (reference sequence). The CDR3 totals 13 residues. The CDR3 spells CAWSVRQTYGYTF. The CDR3 nucleotides are TGTGCCTGGAGTGTACGACAGACCTATGGCTACACCTTC.

The chain carries TRBV7-2 and TRBJ1-1, with D maybe TRBD1 (6 bases). Trimming took 5 bases from V and 4 from J, leaving 17 bases between them. The germline CDR1 and CDR2 sequences are SGHTA and FQGNSA. CDR3 length: 15 residues. For the CDR3, the DNA is TGTGCCAGCAGCCCAAGCAGGGGCGCGGGCACTGAAGCTTTCTTT. The encoded protein is CASSPSRGAGTEAFF.

V and J are TRBV5-5 and TRBJ1-2, with 7 bases lining up with TRBD1. Trimming cost V 2 bases and J 0 bases; bases outside gene matches: 7. CDR3 length equals 16 residues. Germline V CDR1 and CDR2: SGHKS, YYEKEE (reference sequence). The CDR3 reads CASSLVIQGSNYGYTF. Written as DNA, the CDR3 is TGTGCCAGCAGCTTAGTCATACAGGGGTCTAACTATGGCTACACCTTC.

The V gene is TRBV5-1, the J gene TRBJ2-1; TRBD2 is a possible D gene (6 bases). The CDR3 loop spans 14 amino acids. Per germline, CDR1 SGHRS and CDR2 YFSETQ. Trimming took off 4 bases at V and 7 bases at J, with 15 bases between the two ends. The CDR3 DNA sequence: TGCGCCAGCAGCGACGGGAGTCAGTGGAATGAGCAGTTCTTC. Protein sequence: CASSDGSQWNEQFF.

The rearrangement joins TRBV6-5 to TRBJ1-4; possible D gene TRBD1, 6 bases. CDR3 size: 13 residues. Trimming removed 6 bases at V and 6 bases at J, with 11 bases between. The germline CDR1 and CDR2 sequences are MNHEY and SVGAGI. In nucleotides, the CDR3 is TGTGCCAGCAGCCCGAGGACAGATGAAAAACTGTTTTTT. Translation gives CASSPRTDEKLFF.

The gene calls are TRBV7-9 and TRBJ2-5; 7 nucleotides align to TRBD2. Unmatched junction bases numbered 6, after V lost 8 bases and J lost 3 bases. The length of the CDR3 is 13 residues. Germline CDR1 reads SEHNR; CDR2 reads FQNEAQ (reference sequence). The CDR3 protein is CASLPGTKETQYF. CDR3 sequence (DNA): TGTGCCAGCTTACCCGGGACTAAAGAGACCCAGTACTTC.

The chain combines TRBV11-2 with TRBJ2-2, with D maybe TRBD1 (5 bases). V lost 1 base to trimming and J lost 5 bases, with 14 bases between them. In germline, CDR1 is SGHAT, CDR2 FQNNGV. The CDR3 has 16 residues. The CDR3 loop is CASSLGVAGKTGELFF. CDR3 DNA: TGTGCCAGCAGCTTAGGTGTTGCAGGGAAGACCGGGGAGCTGTTTTTT. The full variable domain, completed using reference TRBV11-2 and TRBJ2-2, is EAGVAQSPRYKIIEKRQSVAFWCNPISGHATLYWYQQILGQGPKLLIQFQNNGVVDDSQLPKDRFSAERLKGVDSTLKIQPAKLEDSAVYLCASSLGVAGKTGELFFGEGSRLTVL.